Listed below are T cell receptor beta chains from one sample, sequenced in a study of shared clonotypes between healthy human individuals. Only in-frame clones appear in the TCRdb table, and some are missing; sequencing was by immunoSEQ multiplex PCR. The sample has approximately 100,000 clones, 68% seen once. Input material: memory CD8+ T cells sorted from blood. The receptor source for this set is a woman younger than 45 in good health. The CDR3 runs from the conserved cysteine through the conserved F or W. A D gene is named only where the DNA matches it firmly. Clone sizes are given selectively: once, few, many, or a class where the clone is expanded.

V gene	D gene	CDR3 length	J gene	clone size	CDR3 DNA	CDR3 protein
TRBV6-4	TRBD2	14	TRBJ2-1	NA	TGTGCCAGCAGTGCTACGAGCGGGGGCAATGAGCAGTTCTTC	CASSATSGGNEQFF
TRBV13	NA	16	TRBJ2-1	NA	TGTGCCAGCAGCCCGATCGTCGAGGGGATATACAATGAGCAGTTCTTC	CASSPIVEGIYNEQFF
TRBV9	TRBD2	15	TRBJ2-5	few	TGTGCCAGCAGCCATTCACTAGCGGGAGGGGAGACCCAGTACTTC	CASSHSLAGGETQYF
TRBV28	TRBD1	17	TRBJ2-7	few	TGTGCCAGCAGTTTCAAGGGACCTCTGACAGGGTCCAACGAGCAGTACTTC	CASSFKGPLTGSNEQYF
TRBV10-3	TRBD2	17	TRBJ2-7	NA	TGTGCCATCAGTCTAGGACTAGCGGGAACCACGTCTTACGAGCAGTACTTC	CAISLGLAGTTSYEQYF
TRBV10-3	NA	14	TRBJ1-3	NA	TGTGCCATCAGTGCGTGGTCACCTGGAAACACCATATATTTT	CAISAWSPGNTIYF
TRBV11-3	NA	18	TRBJ2-1	NA	TGTGCCAGCAGCCCTAATAGGTGGGCCGAAGGAAGGAACAATGAGCAGTTCTTC	CASSPNRWAEGRNNEQFF
TRBV12-2	NA	14	TRBJ1-1	NA	TGTGCAAGTAGCTTCAGCATAATGAACACTGAAGCTTTCTTT	CASSFSIMNTEAFF
TRBV6-4	NA	14	TRBJ1-2	NA	TGTGCCAGCAGTACCCTCGGGGGCTTCTATGGCTACACCTTC	CASSTLGGFYGYTF
TRBV28	NA	16	TRBJ2-2	NA	TGTGCCAGCAGTCGACCGGGACGGACGAACACCGGGGAGCTGTTTTTT	CASSRPGRTNTGELFF
TRBV5-1	NA	14	TRBJ2-2	NA	TGCGCCAGCAGCTCAGGGATTAACACCGGGGAGCTGTTTTTT	CASSSGINTGELFF
TRBV7-9	NA	16	TRBJ2-1	NA	TGTGCCAGCAGCCCCGGGGTAGTCTCCTCCTACAATGAGCAGTTCTTC	CASSPGVVSSYNEQFF
TRBV9	TRBD2	14	TRBJ2-2	NA	TGTGCCAGCAGCGTAAGCGGGAGTAGCGGGGAGCTGTTTTTT	CASSVSGSSGELFF
TRBV11-2	NA	16	TRBJ2-5	NA	TGTGCCAGCAGCTTAACTCTTCTCGGATACCAAGAGACCCAGTACTTC	CASSLTLLGYQETQYF